This T cell receptor beta chain was found in a study of blood T cell repertoires in COVID-19. TCRdb's copy holds only in-frame clones and misses some; the assay was immunoSEQ multiplex PCR. The top ten hold over 6% of the sample, which has over 70,000 clones, approximately 80% seen once. CDR1 is SGHAT and CDR2 is FQNNGV in the germline V gene. CDR3 size: 15 residues. J gave up 2 bases and V 5 bases, and 8 bases lay outside the gene matches. This clone was counted only a few times. The rearrangement links TRBV11-2 to TRBJ2-7, with 8 nucleotides matching TRBD1. This TCR was sampled from a man in his sixties or seventies with acute or convalescent COVID-19. Sequenced input: peripheral blood. The CDR3 spells CASSTWTGTAYEQYF. The DNA of the CDR3 is TGTGCCAGCAGCACCTGGACAGGGACCGCCTACGAGCAGTACTTC.